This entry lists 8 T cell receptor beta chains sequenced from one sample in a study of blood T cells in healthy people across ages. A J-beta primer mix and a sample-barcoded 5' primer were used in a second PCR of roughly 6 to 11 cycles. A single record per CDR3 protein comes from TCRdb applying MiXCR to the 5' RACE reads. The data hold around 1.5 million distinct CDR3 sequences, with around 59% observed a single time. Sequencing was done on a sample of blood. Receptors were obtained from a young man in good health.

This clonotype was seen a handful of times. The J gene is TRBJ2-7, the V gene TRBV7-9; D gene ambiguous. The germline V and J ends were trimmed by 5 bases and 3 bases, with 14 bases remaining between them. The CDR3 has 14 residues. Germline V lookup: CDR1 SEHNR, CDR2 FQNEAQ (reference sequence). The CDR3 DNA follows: TGTGCCAGCAGCGAAGAGTCATGGGGCTACGAGCAGTACTTC. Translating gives CASSEESWGYEQYF.

The CDR3 DNA is TGCAGTGCCGAGGACAGGGCTAGATTACCGAGCACAGATACGCAGTATTTT. This translates into CSAEDRARLPSTDTQYF. V usage is TRBV20-1 and J usage is TRBJ2-3; 8 bases map to TRBD1. This CDR3 comprises 17 residues. Germline loops: CDR1 DFQATT, CDR2 SNEGSKA (reference sequence). The ends lost 6 bases at V and 0 bases at J; junction bases unmatched: 14.

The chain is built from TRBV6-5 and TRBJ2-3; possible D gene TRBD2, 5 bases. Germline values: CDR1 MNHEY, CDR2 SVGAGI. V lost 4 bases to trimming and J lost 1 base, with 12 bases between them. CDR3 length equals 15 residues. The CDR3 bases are TGTGCCAGCAGTTCACTAGAGTCTGGCACAGATACGCAGTATTTT. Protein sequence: CASSSLESGTDTQYF.

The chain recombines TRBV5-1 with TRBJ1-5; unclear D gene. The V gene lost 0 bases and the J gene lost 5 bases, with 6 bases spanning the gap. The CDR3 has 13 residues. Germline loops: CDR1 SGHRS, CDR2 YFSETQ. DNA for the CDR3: TGCGCCAGCAGCTTGGGGGTTGATCAGCCCCAGCATTTT. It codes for CASSLGVDQPQHF.

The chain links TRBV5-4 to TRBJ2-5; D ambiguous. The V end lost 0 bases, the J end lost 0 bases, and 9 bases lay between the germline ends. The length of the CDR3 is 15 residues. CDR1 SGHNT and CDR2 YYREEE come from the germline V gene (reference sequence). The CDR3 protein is CASSLGPSNQETQYF. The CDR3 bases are TGTGCCAGCAGCTTGGGACCCTCGAACCAAGAGACCCAGTACTTC.

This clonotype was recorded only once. The CDR3 DNA follows: TGCGCCAGCAGTGAGTTTGGAGGGCCATACACCGGGGAGCTGTTTTTT. Translating gives CASSEFGGPYTGELFF. This chain links TRBV10-2 with TRBJ2-2; D is possibly TRBD2 (6 bases). The CDR3 consists of 16 residues. V dropped 1 base and J dropped 3 bases, with 12 bases sitting between them. The germline V gene encodes CDR1 WSHSY and CDR2 SAAADI.

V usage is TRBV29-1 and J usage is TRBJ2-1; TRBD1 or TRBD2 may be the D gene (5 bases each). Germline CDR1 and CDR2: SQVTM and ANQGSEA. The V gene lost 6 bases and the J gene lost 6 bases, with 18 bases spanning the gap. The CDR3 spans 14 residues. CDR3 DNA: TGCAGCGTCCCCTGGGGGACCGAAGGCAATGAGCAGTTCTTC. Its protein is CSVPWGTEGNEQFF.

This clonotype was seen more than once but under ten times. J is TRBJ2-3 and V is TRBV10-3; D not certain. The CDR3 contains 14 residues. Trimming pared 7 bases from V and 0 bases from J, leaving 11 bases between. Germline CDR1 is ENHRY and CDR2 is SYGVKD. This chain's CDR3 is CAITQDPSTDTQYF. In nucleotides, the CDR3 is TGTGCCATCACCCAGGACCCTAGCACAGATACGCAGTATTTT.